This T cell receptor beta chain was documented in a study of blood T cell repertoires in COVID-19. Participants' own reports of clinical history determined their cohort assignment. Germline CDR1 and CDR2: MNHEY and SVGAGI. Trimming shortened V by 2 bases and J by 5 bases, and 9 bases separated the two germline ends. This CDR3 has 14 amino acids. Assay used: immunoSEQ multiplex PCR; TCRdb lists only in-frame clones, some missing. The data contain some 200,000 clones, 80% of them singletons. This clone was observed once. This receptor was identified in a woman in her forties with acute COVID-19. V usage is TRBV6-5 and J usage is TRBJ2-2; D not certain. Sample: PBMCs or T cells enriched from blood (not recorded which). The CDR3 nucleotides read TGTGCCAGCAGTTACCAGGATTCGACCGGGGAGCTGTTTTTT. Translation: CASSYQDSTGELFF.